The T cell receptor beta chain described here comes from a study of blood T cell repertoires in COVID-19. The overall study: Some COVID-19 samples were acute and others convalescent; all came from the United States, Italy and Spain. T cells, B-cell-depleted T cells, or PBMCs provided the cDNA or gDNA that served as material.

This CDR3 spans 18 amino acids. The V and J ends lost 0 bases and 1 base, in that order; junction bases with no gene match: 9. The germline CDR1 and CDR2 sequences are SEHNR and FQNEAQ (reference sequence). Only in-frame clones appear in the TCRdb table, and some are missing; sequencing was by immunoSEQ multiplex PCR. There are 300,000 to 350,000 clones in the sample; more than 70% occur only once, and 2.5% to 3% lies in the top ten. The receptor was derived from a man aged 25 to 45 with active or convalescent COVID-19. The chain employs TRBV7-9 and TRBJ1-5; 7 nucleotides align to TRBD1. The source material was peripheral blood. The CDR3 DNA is TGTGCCAGCAGCTTAGCGGGGGGACAGTGGGAGAGCAATCAGCCCCAGCATTTT. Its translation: CASSLAGGQWESNQPQHF.